Listed below are T cell receptor beta chains from one sample, sequenced in a study of beta chain features in type 1 diabetes. TCRdb keeps only in-frame clones here, not all; method: immunoSEQ multiplex PCR. The sample contains about 350,000 clones, 15% to 20% of which appear only once. Sequenced: naive CD4+ T cells from blood. The receptors here all came from a woman aged 18-29 years in good health. The conserved cysteine and the conserved F or W are not part of the CDR3 here. A D gene is named only where the DNA matches it firmly.

d_gene	v_gene	CDR3aa
-	TRBV5-1	ASNREPPPDNEQF
-	TRBV7-2	ASSSGLSTDTQY
-	TRBV19	ASTSGPNGGTQY
TRBD1	TRBV7-2	ASSSSDRGREQY
-	TRBV28	ASRTARGDEQY
-	TRBV9	ASGGQGNTIY
-	TRBV7-9	ASTIPPFANEQY
TRBD2	TRBV5-1	ASSTRSGSSHEQF
-	TRBV7-9	ASSSATGSTDTQY
TRBD2	TRBV30	AWSLRAGGPNEQF
TRBD1	TRBV25-1	ASSESGRGRYGYT